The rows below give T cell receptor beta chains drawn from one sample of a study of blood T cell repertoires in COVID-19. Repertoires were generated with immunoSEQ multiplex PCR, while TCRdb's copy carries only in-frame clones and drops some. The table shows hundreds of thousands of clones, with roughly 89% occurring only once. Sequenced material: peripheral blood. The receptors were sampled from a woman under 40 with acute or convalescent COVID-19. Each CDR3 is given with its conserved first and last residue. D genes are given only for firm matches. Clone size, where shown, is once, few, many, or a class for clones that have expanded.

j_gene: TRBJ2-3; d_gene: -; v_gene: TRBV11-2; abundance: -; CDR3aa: CASSNLATRSDTQYF; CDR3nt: TGTGCCAGCAGTAACCTCGCTACCCGATCAGATACGCAGTATTTT
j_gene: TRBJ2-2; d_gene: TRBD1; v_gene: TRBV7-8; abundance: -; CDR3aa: CASSSPGQDIGELFF; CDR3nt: TGTGCCAGCAGTTCCCCGGGACAGGATATCGGGGAGCTGTTTTTT
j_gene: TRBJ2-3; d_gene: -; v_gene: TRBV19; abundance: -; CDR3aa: CASSMPPQGAQYF; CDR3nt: TGTGCCAGTAGTATGCCTCCCCAGGGTGCGCAGTATTTT
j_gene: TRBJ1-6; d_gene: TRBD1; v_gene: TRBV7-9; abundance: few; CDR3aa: CASSITPGQGSPLHF; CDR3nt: TGTGCCAGCAGCATAACGCCGGGACAGGGTTCACCCCTCCACTTT
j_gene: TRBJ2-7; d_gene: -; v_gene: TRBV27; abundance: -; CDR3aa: CASSLYRSESPYEQYF; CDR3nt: TGTGCCAGCAGTTTATACCGTAGTGAGTCCCCCTACGAGCAGTACTTC
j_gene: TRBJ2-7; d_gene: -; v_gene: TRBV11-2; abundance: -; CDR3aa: CASSFGGTSYEQYF; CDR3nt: TGTGCCAGCAGCTTTGGGGGCACCTCCTACGAGCAGTACTTC
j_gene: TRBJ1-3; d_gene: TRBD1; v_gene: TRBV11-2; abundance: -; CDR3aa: CASRTRTGEKGNTIYF; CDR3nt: TGTGCCAGCAGAACGCGGACAGGAGAGAAAGGAAACACCATATATTTT
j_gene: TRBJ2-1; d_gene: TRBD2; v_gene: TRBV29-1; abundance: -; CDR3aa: CSVGTSGDGNEQFF; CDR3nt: TGCAGCGTAGGGACTAGCGGGGATGGCAATGAGCAGTTCTTC
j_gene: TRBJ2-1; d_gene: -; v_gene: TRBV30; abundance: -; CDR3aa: CAWREQSYYNEQFF; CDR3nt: TGTGCCTGGAGGGAGCAGAGCTACTACAATGAGCAGTTCTTC
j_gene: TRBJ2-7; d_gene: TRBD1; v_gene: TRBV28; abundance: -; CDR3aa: CASSPFWDRSPRDPYEQYF; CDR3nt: TGTGCCAGCAGCCCCTTTTGGGACAGGAGCCCCCGAGACCCCTACGAGCAGTACTTC
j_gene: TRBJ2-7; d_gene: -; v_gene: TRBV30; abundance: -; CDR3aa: CAWSFRGWEQYF; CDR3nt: TGTGCCTGGTCGTTCAGGGGCTGGGAGCAGTACTTC
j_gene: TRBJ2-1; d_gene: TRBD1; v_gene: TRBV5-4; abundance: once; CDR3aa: CASSLDTGGQFDNEQFF; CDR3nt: TGTGCCAGCAGCTTGGATACAGGGGGACAGTTCGACAATGAGCAGTTCTTC
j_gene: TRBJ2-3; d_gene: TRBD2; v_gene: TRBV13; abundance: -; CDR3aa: CASSVQRGPGDTQYF; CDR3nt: TGTGCCAGCAGCGTTCAGCGGGGGCCGGGAGATACGCAGTATTTT
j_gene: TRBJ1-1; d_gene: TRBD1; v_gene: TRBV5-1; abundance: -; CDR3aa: CASSRDRGLNTEAFF; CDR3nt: TGCGCCAGCAGCCGGGACAGGGGACTGAACACTGAAGCTTTCTTT
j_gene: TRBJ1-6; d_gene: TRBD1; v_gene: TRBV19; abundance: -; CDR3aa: CASQRAGQGSYNSPLHF; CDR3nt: TGTGCCAGCCAGAGAGCGGGACAGGGGAGTTATAATTCACCCCTCCACTTT
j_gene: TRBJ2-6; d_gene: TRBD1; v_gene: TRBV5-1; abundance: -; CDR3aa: CASSKVTGAGANVLTF; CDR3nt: TGCGCCAGCAGCAAAGTAACAGGGGCTGGGGCCAACGTCCTGACTTTC
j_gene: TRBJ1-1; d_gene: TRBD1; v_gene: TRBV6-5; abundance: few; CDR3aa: CASRFDRGGEAFF; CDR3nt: TGTGCCAGCAGATTTGACAGGGGAGGTGAAGCTTTCTTT
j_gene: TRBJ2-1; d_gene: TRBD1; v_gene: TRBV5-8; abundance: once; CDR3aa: CASSWDSLKDSYNEQFF; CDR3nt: TGTGCCAGCAGCTGGGACAGCCTGAAGGACTCCTACAATGAGCAGTTCTTC
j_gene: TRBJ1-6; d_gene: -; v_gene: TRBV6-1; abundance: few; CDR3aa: CASSEWQGNSPLHF; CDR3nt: TGTGCCAGCAGTGAATGGCAGGGGAATTCACCCCTCCACTTT
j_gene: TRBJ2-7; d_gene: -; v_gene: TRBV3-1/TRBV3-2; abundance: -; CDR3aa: CASSHGVPSYEQYF; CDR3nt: TGTGCCAGCAGCCATGGAGTCCCCTCCTACGAGCAGTACTTC
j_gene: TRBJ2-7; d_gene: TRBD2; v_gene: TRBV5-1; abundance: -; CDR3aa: CASVPGGGSDEQYF; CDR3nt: TGCGCCAGTGTACCGGGAGGGGGGAGCGACGAGCAGTACTTC
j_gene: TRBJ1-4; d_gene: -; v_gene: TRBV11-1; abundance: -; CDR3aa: CASSSGEATNEKLFF; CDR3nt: TGTGCCAGCAGCTCGGGTGAGGCAACTAATGAAAAACTGTTTTTT
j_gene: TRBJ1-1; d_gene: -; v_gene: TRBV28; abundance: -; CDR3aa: CASSFERRDLNTEAFF; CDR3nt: TGTGCCAGCAGTTTTGAACGGAGAGATTTGAACACTGAAGCTTTCTTT
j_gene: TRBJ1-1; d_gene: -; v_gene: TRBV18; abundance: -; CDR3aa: CASSTGKNTEAFF; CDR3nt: TGTGCCAGCTCTACAGGGAAGAACACTGAAGCTTTCTTT
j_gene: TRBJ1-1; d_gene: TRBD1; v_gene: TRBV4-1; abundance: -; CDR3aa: CASNGDLTGGPSEAFF; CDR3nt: TGCGCCAGCAACGGGGATTTGACAGGGGGCCCTTCTGAAGCTTTCTTT
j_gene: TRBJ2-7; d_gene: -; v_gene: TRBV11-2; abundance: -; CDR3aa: CASSSDFHPYEQYF; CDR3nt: TGTGCCAGCAGCTCGGACTTTCACCCCTACGAGCAGTACTTC
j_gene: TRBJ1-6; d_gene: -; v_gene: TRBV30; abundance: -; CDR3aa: CAWSVAADTNSPLHF; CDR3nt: TGTGCCTGGAGTGTAGCGGCAGATACTAATTCACCCCTCCACTTT
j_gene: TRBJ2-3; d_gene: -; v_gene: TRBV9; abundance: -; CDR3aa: CASSRGMDTDTQYF; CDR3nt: TGTGCCAGCAGCAGGGGCATGGACACAGATACGCAGTATTTT
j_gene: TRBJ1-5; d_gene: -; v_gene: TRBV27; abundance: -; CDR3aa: CASSLGGDQPQHF; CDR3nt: TGTGCCAGCAGTTTGGGGGGGGATCAGCCCCAGCATTTT
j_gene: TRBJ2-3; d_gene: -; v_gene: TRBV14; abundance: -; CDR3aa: CASSQDLTDTQYF; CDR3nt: TGTGCCAGCAGCCAAGATCTAACAGATACGCAGTATTTT
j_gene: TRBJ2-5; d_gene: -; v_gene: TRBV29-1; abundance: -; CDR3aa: CSVVAGRETQYF; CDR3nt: TGCAGCGTTGTGGCAGGCCGAGAGACCCAGTACTTC
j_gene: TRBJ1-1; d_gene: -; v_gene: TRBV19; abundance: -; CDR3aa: CASTRSLRSTEAFF; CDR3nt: TGTGCCAGTACTCGATCCTTAAGGAGCACTGAAGCTTTCTTT
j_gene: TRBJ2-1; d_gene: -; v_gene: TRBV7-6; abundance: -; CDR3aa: CASSFPGIYNEQFF; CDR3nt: TGTGCCAGCAGCTTTCCAGGGATATACAATGAGCAGTTCTTC
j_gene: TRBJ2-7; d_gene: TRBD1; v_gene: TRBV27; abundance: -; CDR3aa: CASSPAGTGVYEQYF; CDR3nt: TGTGCCAGCAGTCCGGCCGGGACAGGCGTTTACGAGCAGTACTTC
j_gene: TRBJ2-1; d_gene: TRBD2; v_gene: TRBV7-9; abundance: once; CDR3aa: CASSLSAGAYNEQFF; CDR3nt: TGTGCCAGCAGCTTATCAGCGGGGGCCTACAATGAGCAGTTCTTC
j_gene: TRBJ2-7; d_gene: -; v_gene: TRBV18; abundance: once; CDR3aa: CASSRDLKDEQYF; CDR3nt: TGTGCCAGCTCCCGGGATTTGAAAGACGAGCAGTACTTC
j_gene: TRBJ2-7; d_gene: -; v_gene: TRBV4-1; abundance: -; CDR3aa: CASSQTDSGDGYEQYF; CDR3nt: TGCGCCAGCAGCCAAACGGACAGCGGGGACGGCTACGAGCAGTACTTC
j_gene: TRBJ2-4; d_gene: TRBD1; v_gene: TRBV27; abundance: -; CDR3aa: CASSFRQGAPGHLAKNIQYF; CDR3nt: TGTGCCAGCAGTTTTAGACAGGGGGCACCGGGTCATCTAGCCAAAAACATTCAGTACTTC
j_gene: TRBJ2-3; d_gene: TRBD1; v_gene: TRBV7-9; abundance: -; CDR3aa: CASSHPGTAEDTQYF; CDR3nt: TGTGCCAGCAGCCACCCCGGGACAGCCGAGGATACGCAGTATTTT
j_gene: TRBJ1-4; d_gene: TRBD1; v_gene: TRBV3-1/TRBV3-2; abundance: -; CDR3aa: CASSPPRQGASEKLFF; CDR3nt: TGTGCCAGCAGCCCCCCCCGCCAGGGGGCGAGTGAAAAACTGTTTTTT
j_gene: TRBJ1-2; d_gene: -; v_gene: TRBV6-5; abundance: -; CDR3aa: CASRRESYGYTF; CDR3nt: TGTGCCAGCAGAAGGGAGTCCTATGGCTACACCTTC
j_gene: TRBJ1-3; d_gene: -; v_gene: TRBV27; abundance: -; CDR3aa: CASSFRGPGNTIYF; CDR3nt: TGTGCCAGCAGCTTCAGGGGACCTGGAAACACCATATATTTT